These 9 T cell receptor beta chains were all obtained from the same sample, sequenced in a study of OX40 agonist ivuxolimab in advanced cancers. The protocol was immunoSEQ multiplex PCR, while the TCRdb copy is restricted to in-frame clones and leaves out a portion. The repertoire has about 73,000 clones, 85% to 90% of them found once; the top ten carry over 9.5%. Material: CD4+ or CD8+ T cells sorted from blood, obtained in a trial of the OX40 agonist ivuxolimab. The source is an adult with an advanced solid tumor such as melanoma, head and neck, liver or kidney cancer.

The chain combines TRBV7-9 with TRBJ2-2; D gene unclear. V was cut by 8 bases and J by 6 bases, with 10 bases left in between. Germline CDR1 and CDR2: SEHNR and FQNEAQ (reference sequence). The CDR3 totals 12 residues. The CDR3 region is CASSFVPGELFF. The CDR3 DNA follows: TGTGCCAGCTCCTTTGTCCCCGGGGAGCTGTTTTTT.

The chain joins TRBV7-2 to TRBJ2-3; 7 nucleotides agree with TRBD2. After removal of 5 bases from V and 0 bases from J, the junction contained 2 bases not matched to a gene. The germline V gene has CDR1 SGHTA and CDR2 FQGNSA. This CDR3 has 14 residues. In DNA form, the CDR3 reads TGTGCCAGCAGCCCGCGGGAGAGCACAGATACGCAGTATTTT. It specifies CASSPRESTDTQYF.

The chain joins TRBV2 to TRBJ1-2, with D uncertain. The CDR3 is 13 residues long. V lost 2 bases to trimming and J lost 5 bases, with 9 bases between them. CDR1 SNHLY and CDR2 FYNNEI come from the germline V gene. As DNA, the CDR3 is TGTGCCAGCAGTGAATCTGGATCGTATGGCTACACCTTC. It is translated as CASSESGSYGYTF. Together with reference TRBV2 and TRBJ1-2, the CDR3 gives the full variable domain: EPEVTQTPSHQVTQMGQEVILRCVPISNHLYFYWYRQILGQKVEFLVSFYNNEISEKSEIFDDQFSVERPDGSNFTLKIRSTKLEDSAMYFCASSESGSYGYTFGSGTRLTVV.

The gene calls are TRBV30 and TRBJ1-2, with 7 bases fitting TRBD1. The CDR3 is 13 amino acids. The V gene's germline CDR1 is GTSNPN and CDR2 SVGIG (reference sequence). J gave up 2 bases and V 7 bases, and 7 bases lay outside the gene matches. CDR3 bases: TGTGCCTTGGGGGACAGCTTCAACTATGGCTACACCTTC. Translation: CALGDSFNYGYTF.

The CDR3, as DNA: TGTGCCAGCAGCTTACGGACAGGGAACACCGGGGAGCTGTTTTTT. Amino acids: CASSLRTGNTGELFF. V is TRBV11-2 and J is TRBJ2-2; 7 bases line up with TRBD1. V gave up 2 bases and J gave up 1 base; unmatched junction bases: 1. CDR1 is SGHAT and CDR2 is FQNNGV in the germline V gene. The CDR3 contains 15 residues.

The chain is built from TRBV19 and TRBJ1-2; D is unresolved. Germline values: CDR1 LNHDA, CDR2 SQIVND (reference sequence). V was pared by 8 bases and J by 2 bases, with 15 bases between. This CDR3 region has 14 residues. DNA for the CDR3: TGTGCCAGTTGCATCGTCTCGGGGAACTATGGCTACACCTTC. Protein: CASCIVSGNYGYTF.

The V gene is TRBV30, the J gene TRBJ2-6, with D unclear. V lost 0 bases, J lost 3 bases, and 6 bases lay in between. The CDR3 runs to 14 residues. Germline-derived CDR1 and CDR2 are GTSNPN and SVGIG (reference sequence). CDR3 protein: CAWSVDFGANVLTF. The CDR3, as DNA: TGTGCCTGGAGTGTGGATTTTGGGGCCAACGTCCTGACTTTC.

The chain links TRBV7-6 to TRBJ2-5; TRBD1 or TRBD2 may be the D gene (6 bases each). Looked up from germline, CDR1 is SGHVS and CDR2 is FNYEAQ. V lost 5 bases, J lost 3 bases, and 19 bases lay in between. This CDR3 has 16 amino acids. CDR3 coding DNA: TGTGCCAGCAGCACGGGGGCGGGACACAAAAAAGAGACCCAGTACTTC. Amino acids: CASSTGAGHKKETQYF.

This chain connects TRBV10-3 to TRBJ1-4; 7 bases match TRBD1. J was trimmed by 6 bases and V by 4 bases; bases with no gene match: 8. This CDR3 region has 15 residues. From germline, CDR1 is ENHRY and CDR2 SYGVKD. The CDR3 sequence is CAISGKTGIDEKLFF. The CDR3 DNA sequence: TGTGCCATCAGTGGAAAGACAGGGATTGATGAAAAACTGTTTTTT.